The 21 T cell receptor beta chains below were found in one sample sequenced in a study of T cells expressing NK-cell markers. Reprocessing the 5' RACE reads, TCRdb reports a single entry for every CDR3 protein and omits DNA. This sample contains hundreds of thousands of distinct CDR3 sequences. The sample was blood T cells: a sorted CD56 or NKG2C T cell subset, CD4+ or CD8+ T cells, or bulk PBMC T cells (not recorded which). These receptors were taken from a woman between 18 and 70 years old in good health.

The chain links TRBV5-1 to TRBJ2-1; the TCRdb D gene call, TRBD1, has no DNA to confirm it. Germline CDR1 and CDR2: SGHRS and YFSETQ. The length of the CDR3 is 14 residues. The CDR3 loop is CASSGGDGYNEQFF. The entire variable domain, with the rest obtained from reference TRBV5-1 and TRBJ2-1, is as follows: KAGVTQTPRYLIKTRGQQVTLSCSPISGHRSVSWYQQTPGQGLQFLFEYFSETQRNKGNFPGRFSGRQFSNSRSEMNVSTLELGDSALYLCASSGGDGYNEQFFGPGTRLTVL.

This chain connects TRBV5-1 to TRBJ2-2. Germline loops: CDR1 SGHRS, CDR2 YFSETQ. The CDR3 is 12 amino acids. CDR3 sequence: CASSLASGELFF.

V and J are TRBV5-1 and TRBJ1-1; TCRdb designates TRBD1, a call that cannot be tested without DNA. Looked up from germline, CDR1 is SGHRS and CDR2 is YFSETQ. The CDR3 is 14 residues long. CDR3 sequence reads: CASSLQVSGTEAFF. Combining the CDR3 with reference TRBV5-1 and TRBJ1-1 gives the whole variable domain KAGVTQTPRYLIKTRGQQVTLSCSPISGHRSVSWYQQTPGQGLQFLFEYFSETQRNKGNFPGRFSGRQFSNSRSEMNVSTLELGDSALYLCASSLQVSGTEAFFGQGTRLTVV.

The gene calls are TRBV30 and TRBJ2-3. CDR3 size: 13 residues. The germline V gene encodes CDR1 GTSNPN and CDR2 SVGIG (reference sequence). The CDR3 region is CAWSVRMADTQYF.

The rearrangement uses TRBV5-1 and TRBJ1-1. The V gene's germline CDR1 is SGHRS and CDR2 YFSETQ. The CDR3 consists of 12 residues. The CDR3 loop is CASSWGNTEAFF.

This chain connects TRBV2 to TRBJ2-3. The CDR3 has 14 amino acids. CDR1 and CDR2 (germline): SNHLY, FYNNEI. CDR3 residues: CASTWGTSTDTQYF.

The V call is TRBV30, the J call TRBJ2-7; TCRdb indicates TRBD1, and absent DNA this call remains unverified. The CDR3 has 15 amino acids. Per germline, CDR1 GTSNPN and CDR2 SVGIG (reference sequence). The chain's CDR3 is CAWSGGRPPRYEQYF.

The rearrangement uses TRBV9 and TRBJ2-1; TCRdb selects TRBD2, and the lack of DNA leaves this call unchecked. Germline CDR1 SGDLS, CDR2 YYNGEE. This CDR3 is built from 16 residues. The CDR3 is CASSVDPGLAGVEQFF.

This chain connects TRBV29-1 to TRBJ1-4; the TRBD1 assignment by TCRdb is unverifiable without DNA. CDR3 length equals 13 residues. Germline CDR1 and CDR2: SQVTM and ANQGSEA. The CDR3 loop is CSVEGDRDEKLFF.

The gene calls are TRBV7-9 and TRBJ1-5; TCRdb's D call, TRBD1, is unchecked because there is no DNA. The CDR3 is 13 amino acids. In germline, CDR1 is SEHNR, CDR2 FQNEAQ (reference sequence). The CDR3 reads CASSLASGRAQHF.

J is TRBJ2-1 and V is TRBV14; without DNA, the TCRdb call of TRBD2 cannot be checked. Germline values: CDR1 SGHDN, CDR2 FVKESK. The CDR3 runs to 18 residues. The CDR3 here is CASSPKSWWLAGENEQFF.

This sequence joins TRBV25-1 and TRBJ2-3. Looked up from germline, CDR1 is MGHDK and CDR2 is SYGVNS. The CDR3 consists of 15 residues. The CDR3 sequence is CASSEAWGFTDTQYF.

The chain combines TRBV7-7 with TRBJ1-6; the TRBD1 assignment by TCRdb is unverifiable without DNA. CDR3 length equals 15 residues. Germline CDR1 and CDR2: SSHAT and FNYEAQ (reference sequence). The CDR3 reads CASSLGQAGPSPLHF.

The chain combines TRBV29-1 with TRBJ1-1. The CDR3 loop spans 14 amino acids. The germline V gene has CDR1 SQVTM and CDR2 ANQGSEA. Here the CDR3 reads CSVLRDNMNTEAFF. The variable domain in full, with the rest retrieved from reference TRBV29-1 and TRBJ1-1, is SAVISQKPSRDICQRGTSLTIQCQVDSQVTMMFWYRQQPGQSLTLIATANQGSEATYESGFVIDKFPISRPNLTFSTLTVSNMSPEDSSIYLCSVLRDNMNTEAFFGQGTRLTVV.

V is TRBV28 and J is TRBJ1-6. The CDR3 sequence is 12 residues long. Germline V gene lookup returns CDR1 MDHEN and CDR2 SYDVKM. CDR3 amino acids: CASRDTGRALHF.

J is TRBJ1-4 and V is TRBV12-3 or TRBV12-4; no DNA is available, so the TRBD1 call from TCRdb remains unchecked. There are 14 residues in the CDR3. The CDR3 protein is CASSIRQGSEKLFF.

The chain joins TRBV6-5 to TRBJ2-1. Germline V gene sequence: CDR1 MNHEY, CDR2 SVGAGI. This CDR3 is 12 amino acids long. CDR3 protein: CASKRGYNEQFF.

The rearrangement links TRBV4-3 to TRBJ2-5; TCRdb picks TRBD1, but there is no DNA to check that call. The germline V gene has CDR1 LGHNA and CDR2 YSLEER. The CDR3 is made up of 14 amino acids. The CDR3 sequence is CASLTGGEQETQYF.

The CDR3 region is CASSPPGSGETQYF. The J gene is TRBJ2-5, the V gene TRBV7-2; TCRdb lists TRBD1, though no DNA is available to test this call. The CDR3 spans 14 residues. Germline CDR1 reads SGHTA; CDR2 reads FQGNSA.

The gene calls are TRBV5-1 and TRBJ1-1; TCRdb's assignment of TRBD1 cannot be checked, as there is no DNA. CDR1 and CDR2 from the germline V gene are SGHRS and YFSETQ. CDR3 length equals 19 residues. The CDR3 protein is CASSLAIGHAAYRNTEAFF.

The CDR3 reads CASSERTRYNEQFF. J is TRBJ2-1 and V is TRBV4-3. The length of the CDR3 is 14 residues. Looked up from germline, CDR1 is LGHNA and CDR2 is YSLEER.